The 4 T cell receptor beta chains listed next were all sequenced from one sample in a study of T cells in localized non-small cell lung cancer. Assay used: immunoSEQ multiplex PCR; TCRdb lists only in-frame clones, some missing. The sample shows some 50,000 clones, approximately 80% of them seen only once. This specimen consisted of peripheral blood mononuclear cells, obtained before any cancer treatment. The source of these receptors is a man between 40 and 75 years old with stage III lung adenocarcinoma.

This clone was seen once. The V call is TRBV10-2, the J call TRBJ2-1; 10 bases map to TRBD1. Germline V gives CDR1 WSHSY, CDR2 SAAADI. The CDR3 runs to 15 residues. With V trimmed by 2 bases and J by 4 bases, 2 bases remained unmatched. CDR3 sequence (DNA): TGCGCCAGCAGTGAGAGGGACAGGGGATACAATGAGCAGTTCTTC. Its protein product is CASSERDRGYNEQFF.

This clone was picked up a small number of times. The V and J genes are TRBV30 and TRBJ1-1; D may be TRBD1 (5 bases). Germline V gene sequence: CDR1 GTSNPN, CDR2 SVGIG (reference sequence). The CDR3 is 12 amino acids. Trimming removed 2 bases from V and 7 bases from J, with 11 bases in between. The CDR3 DNA reads TGTGCCTGGAGTCTAGACAGTGATGAAGCTTTCTTT. Its translation is CAWSLDSDEAFF. Combining the CDR3 with reference TRBV30 and TRBJ1-1 gives the whole variable domain SQTIHQWPATLVQPVGSPLSLECTVEGTSNPNLYWYRQAAGRGLQLLFYSVGIGQISSEVPQNLSASRPQDRQFILSSKKLLLSDSGFYLCAWSLDSDEAFFGQGTRLTVV.

The chain links TRBV19 to TRBJ2-7; D gene uncertain. Germline V gives CDR1 LNHDA, CDR2 SQIVND (reference sequence). Trimming took 6 bases from V and 2 from J, leaving 11 bases between them. The CDR3 is 13 residues long. The CDR3 DNA reads as TGTGCCAGTAGAGGACGTGTCACCTACGAGCAGTACTTC. It codes for CASRGRVTYEQYF.

This sequence joins TRBV28 and TRBJ2-7; unclear D gene. CDR1 is MDHEN and CDR2 is SYDVKM in the germline V gene. The CDR3 runs 15 residues. The V gene lost 4 bases and the J gene lost 4 bases, with 17 bases spanning the gap. The CDR3 DNA reads TGTGCCAGCAGTTCCCTTTCGGGCAGTTTATACGAGCAGTACTTC. Its translation is CASSSLSGSLYEQYF. Full variable domain (rest looked up from reference TRBV28 and TRBJ2-7): DVKVTQSSRYLVKRTGEKVFLECVQDMDHENMFWYRQDPGLGLRLIYFSYDVKMKEKGDIPEGYSVSREKKERFSLILESASTNQTSMYLCASSSLSGSLYEQYFGPGTRLTVT.